A selection of T cell receptor beta chains follows, all from one sample in a study of T cells in Graves' hyperthyroidism and ophthalmopathy. A single record per CDR3 protein comes from TCRdb applying MiXCR to the multiplex PCR reads. The table lists 530,000 or so distinct CDR3 sequences, approximately 25% of them singletons, with 10% to 12% in the top ten. The sequenced sample consisted of blood. These receptors were taken from a young woman with Graves' ophthalmopathy. Both conserved end residues are part of each CDR3.

v_gene: TRBV6-5
CDR3aa: CASSTSGQGDYGYTF

v_gene: TRBV11-2
CDR3aa: CASSVFGTGELFF

v_gene: TRBV27
CDR3aa: CASSLSGTFYSNQPQHF

v_gene: TRBV12-3/TRBV12-4
CDR3aa: CASTFEAGEETQYF

v_gene: TRBV15
CDR3aa: CATSRTENIKYF

v_gene: TRBV9
CDR3aa: CASSPAGTGYGYTF

v_gene: TRBV11-2
CDR3aa: CATSRGAYYEQYF

v_gene: TRBV2
CDR3aa: CASRGLATIYEQYF

v_gene: TRBV9
CDR3aa: CASSVGGQGRIYGYTF

v_gene: TRBV11-2
CDR3aa: CASSLGVVNVLTF

v_gene: TRBV20-1
CDR3aa: CSARVTGGWETQYF

v_gene: TRBV11-2
CDR3aa: CASSFYGREQYF

v_gene: TRBV11-1
CDR3aa: CASSFEAGVGTEAFF

v_gene: TRBV15
CDR3aa: CATSPKGAEAFF

v_gene: TRBV6-1
CDR3aa: CASGFGAERQYF

v_gene: TRBV11-2
CDR3aa: CASSLETSKAQYF

v_gene: TRBV12-3/TRBV12-4
CDR3aa: CASSPGTGINQPQHF

v_gene: TRBV6-1
CDR3aa: CASSPSRRGSGQPQHF

v_gene: TRBV12-3/TRBV12-4
CDR3aa: CASSTHTLNTEAFF

v_gene: TRBV20-1
CDR3aa: CSARDLTGDTEAFF

v_gene: TRBV5-6
CDR3aa: CASSLGGAGGADTQYF

v_gene: TRBV7-9
CDR3aa: CASSLIGDTEAFF

v_gene: TRBV6-2/TRBV6-3
CDR3aa: CASSYAYGYTF

v_gene: TRBV29-1
CDR3aa: CSVDGLRAHEQYF